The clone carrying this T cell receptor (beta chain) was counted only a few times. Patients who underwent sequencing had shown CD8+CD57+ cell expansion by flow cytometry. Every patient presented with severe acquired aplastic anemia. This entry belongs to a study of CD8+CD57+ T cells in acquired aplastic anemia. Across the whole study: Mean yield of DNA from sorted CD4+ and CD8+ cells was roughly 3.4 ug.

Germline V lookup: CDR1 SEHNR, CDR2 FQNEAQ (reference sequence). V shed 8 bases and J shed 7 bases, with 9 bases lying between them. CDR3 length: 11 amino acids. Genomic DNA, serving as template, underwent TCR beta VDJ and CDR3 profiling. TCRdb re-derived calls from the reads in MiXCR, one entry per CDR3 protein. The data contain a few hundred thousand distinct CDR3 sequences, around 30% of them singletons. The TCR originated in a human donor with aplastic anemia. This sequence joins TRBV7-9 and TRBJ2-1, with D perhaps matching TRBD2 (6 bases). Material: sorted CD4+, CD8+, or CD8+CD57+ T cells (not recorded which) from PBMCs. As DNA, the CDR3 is TGTGCCAGCCAACGGGAGAATGAGCAGTTCTTC. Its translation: CASQRENEQFF.